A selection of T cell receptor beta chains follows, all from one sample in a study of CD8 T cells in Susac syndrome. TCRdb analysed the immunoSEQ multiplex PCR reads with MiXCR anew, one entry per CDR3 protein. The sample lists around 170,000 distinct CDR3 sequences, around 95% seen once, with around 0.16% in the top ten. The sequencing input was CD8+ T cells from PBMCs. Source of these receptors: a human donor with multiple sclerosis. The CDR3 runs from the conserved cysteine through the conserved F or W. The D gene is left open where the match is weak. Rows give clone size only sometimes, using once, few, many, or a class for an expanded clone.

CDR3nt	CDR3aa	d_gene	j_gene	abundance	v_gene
TGCGCCACGATGTCGGATGGAAACACCATATATTTT	CATMSDGNTIYF	.	TRBJ1-3	.	TRBV4-1
TGTGCCAGCAGCTTAGGCGTCGGGGGAGAGACCCAGTACTTC	CASSLGVGGETQYF	.	TRBJ2-5	.	TRBV7-9
TGCAGTGCTGCGTCGGGGACTAGCGGGAGGTGGTACGAGCAGTACTTC	CSAASGTSGRWYEQYF	TRBD2	TRBJ2-7	.	TRBV20-1
TGTGCCAGCATCCGGGGTACTCCGTACAATGAGCAGTTCTTC	CASIRGTPYNEQFF	.	TRBJ2-1	.	TRBV7-9
TGTGCCAGCAGGCTTCGGGCCACGGATACCTACAATGAGCAGTTCTTC	CASRLRATDTYNEQFF	.	TRBJ2-1	.	TRBV28
TGCGCCAGCAGCCTCATCCTAGCGGGGTCCTCCTACGAGCAGTACTTC	CASSLILAGSSYEQYF	TRBD2	TRBJ2-7	.	TRBV4-1
TGTGCCAGCAGCCGGCTCCCCTGGCTCGAGCAGTACTTC	CASSRLPWLEQYF	.	TRBJ2-7	.	TRBV28
TGTGCCACCAGTGATCAGCGGGAGGGCCCTCTGGAGACCCAGTACTTC	CATSDQREGPLETQYF	TRBD2	TRBJ2-5	.	TRBV24-1
TGTGCCAGCAGTTTTTTTGGCGGGCAGAACACTGAAGCTTTCTTT	CASSFFGGQNTEAFF	.	TRBJ1-1	once	TRBV12-3/TRBV12-4
TGTGCCAGCAGCCTCTCTCACTATGAGCAGTTCTTC	CASSLSHYEQFF	.	TRBJ2-1	.	TRBV11-2
TGTGCCAGCGCCCCACGGACTAGCGGGACCAGGCGGGAGACCCAGTACTTC	CASAPRTSGTRRETQYF	TRBD2	TRBJ2-5	.	TRBV6-1
TGTGCCAGCACCCGGACAGGCCGGAATGAGCAGTTCTTC	CASTRTGRNEQFF	TRBD1	TRBJ2-1	.	TRBV2
TGTGCCAGCGATAGGGACAGCCAAGAGACCCAGTACTTC	CASDRDSQETQYF	TRBD1	TRBJ2-5	once	TRBV7-9
TGTGCCAGCAGCCCCGGTCACGGGAGCTCCTACGAGCAGTACTTC	CASSPGHGSSYEQYF	.	TRBJ2-7	.	TRBV7-6
TGCGCCAGCAGCCTACAGGGCAATGAGCAGTTCTTC	CASSLQGNEQFF	.	TRBJ2-1	few	TRBV5-1
TGCAGTGCTAGGGAAGGCAGGGACGCGCGTCAGCCCCAGCATTTT	CSAREGRDARQPQHF	.	TRBJ1-5	.	TRBV20-1